This T cell receptor (beta chain) was sequenced during a study of T-cell memory formation after mild COVID-19. This clonotype has a handful of counts. Its antigen is currently unknown. Findings and caveats of the study: Later expanders leaned CD4+, whereas day 15 to 85 contracting clones were balanced CD4/CD8. The study found contracting CD4+ clones mainly in CM and EM and contracting CD8+ clones in EMRA. SARS-CoV-2 specificity of second-wave clones peaking day 37 was unconfirmed.

5'RACE with constant-segment primers yielded barcoded, UMI-tagged TCR alpha and TCR beta cDNA libraries. From the 5' RACE reads, TCRdb called clonotypes with MiXCR, one entry per CDR3 protein. This table has roughly 340,000 distinct CDR3 sequences, 20% to 25% appearing once. Sequenced sample: PBMCs or a T cell subset sorted from them (not recorded which). The sequence came from a young man who had mild COVID-19 (a few samples of this study predate the infection). Cell type and time point are not known.

CDR3: CSVARTGLNEKLFF. CDR3 bases: TGCAGCGTGGCCCGGACAGGCTTAAATGAAAAACTGTTTTTT. This chain joins TRBV29-1 and TRBJ1-4; TRBD1 aligns across 7 bases. The germline V gene encodes CDR1 SQVTM and CDR2 ANQGSEA. Trimming removed 6 bases from V and 5 bases from J; junction bases left unmatched: 9. The CDR3 is 14 amino acids. Combining the CDR3 with reference TRBV29-1 and TRBJ1-4 gives the whole variable domain SAVISQKPSRDICQRGTSLTIQCQVDSQVTMMFWYRQQPGQSLTLIATANQGSEATYESGFVIDKFPISRPNLTFSTLTVSNMSPEDSSIYLCSVARTGLNEKLFFGSGTQLSVL.